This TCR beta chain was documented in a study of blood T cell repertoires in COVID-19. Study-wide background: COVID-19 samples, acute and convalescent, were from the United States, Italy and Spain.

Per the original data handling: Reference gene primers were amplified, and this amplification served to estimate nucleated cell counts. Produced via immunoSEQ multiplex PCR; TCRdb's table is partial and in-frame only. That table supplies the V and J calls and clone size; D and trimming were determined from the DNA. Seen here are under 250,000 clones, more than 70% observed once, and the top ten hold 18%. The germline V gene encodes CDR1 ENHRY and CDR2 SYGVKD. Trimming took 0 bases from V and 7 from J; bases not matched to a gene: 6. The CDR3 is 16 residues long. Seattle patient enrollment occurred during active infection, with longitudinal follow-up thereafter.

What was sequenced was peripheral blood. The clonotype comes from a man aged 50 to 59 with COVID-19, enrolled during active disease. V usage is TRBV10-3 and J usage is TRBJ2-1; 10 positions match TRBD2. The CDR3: CAISESGAGGLNEQFF. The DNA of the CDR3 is TGTGCCATCAGTGAGTCGGGAGCGGGGGGGCTGAATGAGCAGTTCTTC.